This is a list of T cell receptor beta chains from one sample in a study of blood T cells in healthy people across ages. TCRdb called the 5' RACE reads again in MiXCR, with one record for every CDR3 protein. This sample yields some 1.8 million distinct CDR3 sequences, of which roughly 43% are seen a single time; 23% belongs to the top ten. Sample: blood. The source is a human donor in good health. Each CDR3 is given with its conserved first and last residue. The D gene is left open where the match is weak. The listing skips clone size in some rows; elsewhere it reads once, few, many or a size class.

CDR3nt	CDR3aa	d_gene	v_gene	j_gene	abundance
TGTGCCAGCAGCTCAAGGGGGCAGGGAGGCACCAGATATTTT	CASSSRGQGGTRYF	TRBD1	TRBV7-9	TRBJ1-3	NA
TGTGCCAGCAGTAGCAGGTCTTGGGGCTACACCTTC	CASSSRSWGYTF	NA	TRBV12-3/TRBV12-4	TRBJ1-2	NA
TGTGCCAGCAGTGAAATTAGGGGGATCTGGGGCTACACCTTC	CASSEIRGIWGYTF	NA	TRBV6-1	TRBJ1-2	few
TGCGCCAGCAGCTTGTCAGGGGGTTCGACTAACTATGGCTACACCTTC	CASSLSGGSTNYGYTF	TRBD1	TRBV5-1	TRBJ1-2	NA
TGTGCCAGCAGCTTATCGGCAGGGTTAAGCTCTGGGGCCAACGTCCTGACTTTC	CASSLSAGLSSGANVLTF	NA	TRBV5-5	TRBJ2-6	NA
TGTGCCAGCACCAAAGACAGGGAAATCACAGATACGCAGTATTTT	CASTKDREITDTQYF	TRBD1	TRBV2	TRBJ2-3	few
TGCGCCAGCAGCCAAGAAAGCGGGGGTACTTACAATGAGCAGTTCTTC	CASSQESGGTYNEQFF	TRBD2	TRBV4-3	TRBJ2-1	many
TGTGCCAGCAGCTTAACGGCGGGGCGTGAAGCTTTCTTT	CASSLTAGREAFF	NA	TRBV7-3	TRBJ1-1	NA
TGTGCCAGCAGCTTGGGGACGACAGGGGGCTATGGCTACACCTTC	CASSLGTTGGYGYTF	TRBD1	TRBV11-2	TRBJ1-2	few
TGCGCCAGCACCTACCAGGTTTCGAGGGGAAGCTCCTACAATGAGCAGTTCTTC	CASTYQVSRGSSYNEQFF	NA	TRBV5-1	TRBJ2-1	NA
TGTGCCAGCAGCTTTAGTAGGACGGCGTCCCCTGGGGCCAACGTCCTGACTTTC	CASSFSRTASPGANVLTF	NA	TRBV7-8	TRBJ2-6	NA
TGTGCCAGCAGCGTAGGGACAGGGGATAACGAGCAGTTCTTC	CASSVGTGDNEQFF	TRBD1	TRBV9	TRBJ2-1	NA
TGTGCCACCAGCAGAGATCTGGTTACAACTTTTAGTGTCCGGGACAGTGAAGCTTTCTTT	CATSRDLVTTFSVRDSEAFF	TRBD1	TRBV15	TRBJ1-1	few
TGTGCCAGCAGATCCATCGACAGGTGGGATGGCAATCAGCCCCAGCATTTT	CASRSIDRWDGNQPQHF	NA	TRBV6-2/TRBV6-3	TRBJ1-5	NA
TGCGCCAGCAGCTTGGGGGACAGGTTCAGTAATTCACCCCTCCACTTT	CASSLGDRFSNSPLHF	TRBD1	TRBV5-1	TRBJ1-6	NA
TGTGCCAGCAGCCGAATTGGGACGAGCTATGGCTACACCTTT	CASSRIGTSYGYTF	NA	TRBV7-2	TRBJ1-2	NA
TGTGCCAGCAGCAAAACTTTTGGGGGGGCCCTTTACAATGAGCAGTTCTTC	CASSKTFGGALYNEQFF	NA	TRBV9	TRBJ2-1	NA
TGTGCCAGCAGCTATAGCACTGAGCAGTTCTTC	CASSYSTEQFF	NA	TRBV12-3/TRBV12-4	TRBJ2-1	NA
TGTGCCAGCAGTTTTAACAGGGGCACTGAAGCTTTCTTT	CASSFNRGTEAFF	TRBD1	TRBV9	TRBJ1-1	few
TGTGCCAGCAGCTTTGGCGGGGGGCCAACTTACGAGCAGTACTTC	CASSFGGGPTYEQYF	TRBD2	TRBV7-2	TRBJ2-7	NA
TGCGCCAGCAGCCACACACTGGACGAGCAGTACTTC	CASSHTLDEQYF	NA	TRBV4-1	TRBJ2-7	NA
TGTGCCAGCAGTGAAGACAGGCGAGTCGAGCAGTACTTC	CASSEDRRVEQYF	NA	TRBV2	TRBJ2-7	NA
TGTGCCAGCAGCTTGGAACGGAGAAACTATGGCTACACCTTC	CASSLERRNYGYTF	NA	TRBV5-6	TRBJ1-2	NA
TGTGCCAGCAGCCGGTTTTTGACTAATGCAAAACTGTTTTTT	CASSRFLTNAKLFF	NA	TRBV5-5	TRBJ1-4	NA
TGCAGCGTTGACGTGCTGGTGGGCAGAAACTATGGCTACACCTTC	CSVDVLVGRNYGYTF	NA	TRBV29-1	TRBJ1-2	NA
TGCGCCAGCAGTGCCGGGACAGGGGTGAGTCAGCCCCAGCATTTT	CASSAGTGVSQPQHF	TRBD1	TRBV5-1	TRBJ1-5	NA
TGTGCCAGCAGCTTAGCGCGCGGGGGGGCGATCGGTGAGCAGTTCTTC	CASSLARGGAIGEQFF	TRBD2	TRBV7-6	TRBJ2-1	few
TGTGCCAGCAGCTTAGACCTTTTCACGGTGGGCTACACCTTC	CASSLDLFTVGYTF	NA	TRBV7-2	TRBJ1-2	NA
TGCAGCGCCAGGACGGGGAATGAGCAGTTCTTC	CSARTGNEQFF	NA	TRBV29-1	TRBJ2-1	few
TGTGCCAGCAGCGCTACTAGCGGGGATTACAGTGAGCAGTTCTTC	CASSATSGDYSEQFF	TRBD2	TRBV7-3	TRBJ2-1	NA
TGTGCCAGCAGCTTCGGGACTTTGTACAATGAGCAGTTCTTC	CASSFGTLYNEQFF	NA	TRBV5-5	TRBJ2-1	few
TGTGCCAGCACCAGCTTCCGGGACAGGGATGACGAGCAGTACTTC	CASTSFRDRDDEQYF	TRBD1	TRBV7-9	TRBJ2-7	NA
TGTGCCAGCAGAAGGCAGGGGGATGAAAAACTGTTTTTT	CASRRQGDEKLFF	TRBD1	TRBV25-1	TRBJ1-4	few
TGCGCCAGCAGCAAGGGACGGGATGACTACGAGCAGTACTTC	CASSKGRDDYEQYF	NA	TRBV5-1	TRBJ2-7	NA
TGCGCCAGCAGCACGACAGGCCTGGGCACCGGGGAGCTGTTTTTT	CASSTTGLGTGELFF	NA	TRBV5-1	TRBJ2-2	many
TGTGCCAGCAGCCAAGGGCCAGGCGGGGGCTCTCAAGAGACCCAGTACTTC	CASSQGPGGGSQETQYF	NA	TRBV7-6	TRBJ2-5	NA
TGTGCCAGCAGGACAGAGTATGGTTTGCAGCATTTT	CASRTEYGLQHF	NA	TRBV27	TRBJ1-5	NA
TGCAGCGTTGGGAACGGGGCGTACAATGAGCAGTTCTTC	CSVGNGAYNEQFF	NA	TRBV29-1	TRBJ2-1	few
TGCGCCAGCAGCCAACAGGGTACGCAGTATTTT	CASSQQGTQYF	NA	TRBV4-3	TRBJ2-3	many
TGTGCCAGCAGCTTAATATGGAGCGGGGTGGGAGAGACCCAGTACTTC	CASSLIWSGVGETQYF	TRBD2	TRBV11-2	TRBJ2-5	few
TGTGCCAGCAGTTTAACCCCTGGCCCAGGAGAATACGAGCAGTACTTC	CASSLTPGPGEYEQYF	NA	TRBV27	TRBJ2-7	NA
TGCGCCAGCAGCCAATACGGTCCCCCTACTATGGAACTGTTTTTT	CASSQYGPPTMELFF	NA	TRBV4-3	TRBJ1-4	few
TGTGCCAGCAGTTTCTCCAGGGCAAGCAATCAGCCCCAGCATTTT	CASSFSRASNQPQHF	NA	TRBV12-3/TRBV12-4	TRBJ1-5	NA
TGTGCCAGCACCTGGGGACCGACGGACTACAATGAGCAGTTCTTC	CASTWGPTDYNEQFF	NA	TRBV6-6	TRBJ2-1	NA
TGTGCCAGCAGGGGGGGCGGGGACCTCAATGAGCAGTTCTTC	CASRGGGDLNEQFF	NA	TRBV12-3/TRBV12-4	TRBJ2-1	NA
TGTGCCAGCAGTTTCTGGGGAGCCCCGCGGGATGAGCAGTTCTTC	CASSFWGAPRDEQFF	NA	TRBV12-3/TRBV12-4	TRBJ2-1	NA
TGTGCCAGCAGTTCACATCGGGCAGGGACGCAGTATTTT	CASSSHRAGTQYF	NA	TRBV28	TRBJ2-3	NA